What follows is one TCR beta chain and its context. Its antigen is currently unknown. This sample is part of a study of PD-L1 blockade in urothelial cancer. Study summary: About 90% of the 29 patients were males with bladder-origin urothelial cancer. Analysis of the blood was performed 3 weeks (second dose) and 6 weeks after treatment start.

As for time point: peripheral blood 6 weeks after treatment start. The V end lost 3 bases, the J end lost 0 bases, and 17 bases lay between the germline ends. Germline CDR1 and CDR2: MGHRA and YSYEKL. This CDR3 has 17 amino acids. Using immunoSEQ multiplex PCR, the repertoire was profiled, and TCRdb retains in-frame clones only, with some absent. The sample records about 120,000 clones, roughly 83% being singletons. Findings and limits, study-wide: Pretreatment clonality of the blood TCR repertoire below the median was predictive of superior survival.

This clonotype originated in a man in his fifties or sixties with urothelial cancer. The specimen was PBMCs, collected around atezolizumab (anti-PD-L1) treatment. The rearrangement links TRBV4-1 to TRBJ1-1; a weak D match, TRBD1 (6 bases). The CDR3: CASSHYPGQDMNTEAFF. CDR3 nucleotide sequence: TGCGCCAGCAGCCATTATCCGGGACAAGATATGAACACTGAAGCTTTCTTT.